This entry lists 12 T cell receptor beta chains sequenced from one sample in a study of CD8+CD57+ T cells in acquired aplastic anemia. Sequenced patients had shown CD8+CD57+ cell expansion by flow cytometry. The TCR beta profiling, which covered VDJ combination and CDR3 sequence, was carried out using genomic DNA as the template. In TCRdb, the reads were re-called with MiXCR into one record per CDR3 protein. The data hold roughly 250,000 distinct CDR3 sequences, with approximately 50% observed a single time. Sample: sorted CD4+, CD8+, or CD8+CD57+ T cells (not recorded which) from PBMCs. Receptors were obtained from a human donor with aplastic anemia.

For this clonotype: Possible read error: a much larger clone is one base away. The CDR3 does not close with the conserved phenylalanine or tryptophan, likely indicating a read error. CDR3 in amino acids: CASTLGDYNSPLHL. The CDR3 DNA sequence: TGTGCCAGCACTCTGGGTGATTATAATTCACCCCTCCACCTT. This rearrangement joins TRBV12-3 or TRBV12-4 to TRBJ1-6; no reliable D call. The germline V and J ends were trimmed by 7 bases and 4 bases, with 11 bases remaining between them. This CDR3 is 14 amino acids long.

This clonotype occurred a few times. A much larger clonotype is one base distant, so this may be a read error. The V call is TRBV20-1, the J call TRBJ1-1; no clear D gene. Germline values: CDR1 DFQATT, CDR2 SNEGSKA (reference sequence). CDR3 length: 14 residues. The CDR3 nucleotides are TGCAGTGCTGTTCTGGGCAGCTTGAACACTGGAGCTTTCTTT. This encodes CSAVLGSLNTGAFF.

This clonotype was seen many times. The chain has TRBV29-1 and TRBJ2-5; TRBD1 agrees at 7 bases. CDR3 length equals 14 residues. CDR1 is SQVTM, CDR2 ANQGSEA, per germline. V was pared by 4 bases and J by 0 bases, with 5 bases of the junction left unmatched. CDR3 DNA sequence: TGCAGCGTTGCCCGGGGACAGTACCAAGAGACCCAGTACTTC. It translates to CSVARGQYQETQYF.

This clonotype was recorded many times. The J gene is TRBJ2-1, the V gene TRBV27; no firm D call. The V gene's germline CDR1 is MNHEY and CDR2 SMNVEV (reference sequence). There are 13 residues in the CDR3. V was cut by 7 bases and J by 6 bases, with 13 bases left in between. CDR3 DNA sequence: TGTGCCAGCACCCCCCCGTCCCGCAATGAGCAGTTCTTC. Protein: CASTPPSRNEQFF.

There are many counts of this clonotype. The gene calls are TRBV6-6 and TRBJ2-7, with 11 bases matching TRBD2. Germline V CDR1 and CDR2: MNHNY, SVGAGI (reference sequence). This CDR3 contains 15 residues. Trimming removed 0 bases from V and 3 bases from J; junction bases left unmatched: 1. The CDR3 DNA is TGTGCCAGCAGTTACTCGACTAGCGGGAACTACGAGCAGTACTTC. This sequence encodes CASSYSTSGNYEQYF.

This clonotype was counted a few times. Relative to the germline gene, one junction end is altered; a read error may explain this. This chain joins TRBV5-1 and TRBJ1-1; no firm D call. Germline-derived CDR1 and CDR2 are SGHRS and YFSETQ. The length of the CDR3 is 15 residues. This chain's CDR3 is CASSLDYTGFIEAFF. The CDR3 bases are TGTGCCAGCAGCTTGGATTACACGGGATTCATTGAAGCTTTCTTT.

The table lists this clonotype with many counts. The chain employs TRBV19 and TRBJ2-2; TRBD1 might be the D (8 bases). The CDR3 runs to 14 residues. The germline V and J ends were trimmed by 10 bases and 3 bases, with 15 bases remaining between them. Germline lookup yields CDR1 LNHDA and CDR2 SQIVND (reference sequence). The CDR3 sequence: CATQQGGDTGELFF. The CDR3 region has the DNA TGTGCCACACAACAGGGGGGGGACACCGGGGAGCTGTTTTTT.

Comment on this clonotype: This may stem from a read error, because a much larger clone lies one nucleotide away. The chain has TRBV4-1 and TRBJ2-5; D perhaps matches TRBD2 (5 bases). V lost 0 bases to trimming and J lost 1 base, with 9 bases between them. The CDR3 runs to 15 residues. Looked up from germline, CDR1 is MGHRA and CDR2 is YSYEKL. The CDR3 coding sequence is TGCGCCAGCAGCCAAGATAGGAGGACCCAAGAGACCCAGTACTTC. It yields the protein CASSQDRRTQETQYF.

This clonotype was recorded many times. This chain uses TRBV12-3 or TRBV12-4 with TRBJ1-5, with D possibly TRBD1 on 5 matching bases. V was trimmed by 6 bases and J by 6 bases, leaving 9 bases between them. CDR3 length: 12 residues. Here the CDR3 reads CASRAGSQPQHF. CDR3 DNA: TGTGCCAGCAGGGCAGGGTCTCAGCCCCAGCATTTT.

This clonotype was observed a single time. The CDR3: CSARTGSGYTF. CDR3 sequence (DNA): TGCAGTGCTAGAACAGGGTCTGGCTACACCTTC. This chain joins TRBV20-1 and TRBJ1-2; a possible D gene is TRBD1 (6 bases). Germline V lookup: CDR1 DFQATT, CDR2 SNEGSKA (reference sequence). Trimming stripped 2 bases from V and 7 bases from J, with 8 bases between. There are 11 residues in the CDR3.

This clonotype was detected ten times or more. This chain links TRBV20-1 with TRBJ2-7; D unclear. CDR1 is DFQATT, CDR2 SNEGSKA, per germline (reference sequence). Trimming removed 0 bases from V and 0 bases from J, with 9 bases in between. CDR3 length equals 14 residues. CDR3 sequence: CSARDFVSSYEQYF. DNA of the CDR3: TGCAGTGCTAGAGACTTCGTTAGCTCCTACGAGCAGTACTTC.

Turning to this clonotype: No conserved phenylalanine or tryptophan is present at the end of the CDR3, so a read error is the likely explanation. The chain joins TRBV30 to TRBJ2-7; TRBD1 aligns across 12 bases. CDR3 length: 15 residues. V lost 2 bases to trimming and J lost 3 bases; unmatched junction nucleotides: 5. Looked up from germline, CDR1 is GTSNPN and CDR2 is SVGIG (reference sequence). The CDR3 protein is CAWSYGTGGVYEQYS. The DNA of the CDR3 is TGTGCCTGGAGTTACGGGACAGGGGGCGTCTACGAGCAGTACTCC.